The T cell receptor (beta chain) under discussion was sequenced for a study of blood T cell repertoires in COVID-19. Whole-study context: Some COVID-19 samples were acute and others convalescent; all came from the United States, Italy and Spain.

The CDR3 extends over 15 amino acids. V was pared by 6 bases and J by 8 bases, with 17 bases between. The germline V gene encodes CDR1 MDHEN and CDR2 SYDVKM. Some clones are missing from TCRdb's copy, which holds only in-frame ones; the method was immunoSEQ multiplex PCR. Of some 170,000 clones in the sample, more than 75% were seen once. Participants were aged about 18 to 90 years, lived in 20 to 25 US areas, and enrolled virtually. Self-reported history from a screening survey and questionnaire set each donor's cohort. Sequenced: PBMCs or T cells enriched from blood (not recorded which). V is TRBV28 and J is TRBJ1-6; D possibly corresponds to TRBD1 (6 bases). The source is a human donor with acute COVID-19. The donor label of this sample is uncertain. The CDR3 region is CASRNRDSEDSPLHF. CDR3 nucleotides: TGTGCCAGCAGGAACAGGGATAGTGAAGATTCACCCCTCCACTTT.